The present T cell receptor (beta chain) was sequenced within a study of brain metastases from non-small cell lung cancer (dated by TCRdb to about 2019). Looking at the study overall: In non-small-cell lung cancer patients, the researchers characterized the immune microenvironment of brain metastases and primary tumors that had been resected as matched pairs. On the study overall, not on this receptor specifically: Compared with the matched primary tumors, roughly 68% of brain metastases appeared to show expanded T-cell clones. T-cell infiltration was lower in brain metastases than in primary tumors (P < 0.001). Paired brain metastases and primary tumors largely shared TCR repertoires, although T-cell densities in the metastases were sparse.

To prepare the library, the immunoSEQ multiplex PCR assay was applied. Sequencing of the T-cell receptor beta chain repertoire was carried out together with a 770-gene immune expression panel. Imported from immuneACCESS, the table was reduced by TCRdb to in-frame sequences with V and J called. These copies leave out some clones; in studies compared against another copy, an unresolved V gene accounts for under half, and the cause of the remainder is not known. The sample has roughly 6,200 clones on record, around 84% of them singletons. The top ten constitute more than 6.5% of the sample. A cohort of 30 to 40 patients with surgically resected non-small-cell lung cancer, for whom both primary tumor and brain metastasis specimens were available, was included. Tumor specimens were archival formalin-fixed, paraffin-embedded tissues. Trimming costs V 6 bases and J 4 bases, and their ends lie 4 bases apart. From the cysteine through the phenylalanine, the CDR3 covers 11 amino acids. Just the 33-base CDR3 DNA is kept, in frame starting at base 1.

This clone showed up just once. This receptor's antigen is unknown. No qualities accompany the bases; no much larger clone lies one base away. The sequencing input was primary lung tumor tissue. The label giving this sample's cell subset or site can be read as: primary lung tumor paired with brain metastasis. The receptor chain draws on TRBV12-3 or TRBV12-4 and TRBJ1-3; no D gene is confidently identified. The clonotype originates from a donor aged 40 or over with non-small cell lung cancer. The CDR3 sequence is CASSQGNTIYF. The base sequence is TGTGCCAGCAGCCAGGGAAACACCATATATTTT.